This T cell receptor beta chain appears in the sequencing data of a study of blood T cell repertoires in COVID-19. Study as a whole: The United States, Italy and Spain were the sources of the acute and convalescent COVID-19 samples.

The CDR3 loop spans 13 amino acids. Germline CDR1 reads SSHAT; CDR2 reads FNYEAQ (reference sequence). Sequencing was performed with immunoSEQ multiplex PCR; in TCRdb, only in-frame clones are kept and a portion is missing. The sample lists about 58,000 clones, more than 60% occurring once. Note on this clone: Germline and junction disagree at one end, which may indicate a read error.

The clonotype originates from a human donor in a cohort sampled during active COVID-19. Sample: peripheral blood. The rearrangement uses TRBV7-7 and TRBJ2-7, with 10 bases aligning to TRBD1. CDR3: CASSWGQGNEQYF. The DNA of the CDR3 is TGTGCTAGCAGCTGGGGACAGGGGAACGAGCAGTACTTC. Drawing the rest from reference TRBV7-7 and TRBJ2-7, the complete variable domain is GAGVSQSPRYKVTKRGQDVTLRCDPISSHATLYWYQQALGQGPEFLTYFNYEAQPDKSGLPSDRFSAERPEGSISTLTIQRTEQRDSAMYRCASSWGQGNEQYFGPGTRLTVT.